This T cell receptor (beta chain) was obtained from a study of T cell changes during pregnancy in multiple sclerosis. Germline V gene lookup returns CDR1 WSHSY and CDR2 SAAADI. V shed 4 bases, J shed 5 bases, and the junction held 10 bases outside the gene matches. The CDR3 has 15 amino acids. Sequencing used immunoSEQ multiplex PCR; TCRdb keeps in-frame clones, though not all of them. This sample has just under 65,000 clones, with approximately 93% found just once. The receptor was derived from a female donor with multiple sclerosis, enrolled in a pregnancy study. Sequencing used CD8+ T cells from peripheral blood mononuclear cells, obtained in the second trimester of pregnancy. The rearrangement links TRBV10-2 to TRBJ2-5; TRBD1 aligns across 7 bases. DNA of the CDR3: TGCGCCAGCAGTGGGGAGACAGGGCCCCTCGAGACCCAGTACTTC. Residues: CASSGETGPLETQYF.